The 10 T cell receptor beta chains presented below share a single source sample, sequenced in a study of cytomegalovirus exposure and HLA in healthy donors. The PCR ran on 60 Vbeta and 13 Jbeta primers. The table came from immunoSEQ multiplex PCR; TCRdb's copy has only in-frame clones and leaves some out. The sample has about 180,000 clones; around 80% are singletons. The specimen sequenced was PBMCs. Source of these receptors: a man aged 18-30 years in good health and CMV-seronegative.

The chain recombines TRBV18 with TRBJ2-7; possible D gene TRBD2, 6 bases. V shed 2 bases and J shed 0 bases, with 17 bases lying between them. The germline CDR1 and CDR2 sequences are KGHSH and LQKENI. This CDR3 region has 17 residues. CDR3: CASSPAAGRWDSYEQYF. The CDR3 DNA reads TGTGCCAGCTCACCAGCCGCGGGGCGGTGGGACTCCTACGAGCAGTACTTC. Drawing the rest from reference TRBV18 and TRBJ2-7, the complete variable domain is NAGVMQNPRHLVRRRGQEARLRCSPMKGHSHVYWYRQLPEEGLKFMVYLQKENIIDESGMPKERFSAEFPKEGPSILRIQQVVRGDSAAYFCASSPAAGRWDSYEQYFGPGTRLTVT.

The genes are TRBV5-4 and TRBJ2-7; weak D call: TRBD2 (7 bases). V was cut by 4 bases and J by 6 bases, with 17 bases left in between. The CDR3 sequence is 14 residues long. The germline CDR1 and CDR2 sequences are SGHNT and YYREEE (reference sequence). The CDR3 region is CASSPRGGSAEQYF. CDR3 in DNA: TGTGCCAGCAGCCCTAGGGGGGGTTCCGCCGAGCAGTACTTC. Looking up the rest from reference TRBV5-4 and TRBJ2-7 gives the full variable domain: ETGVTQSPTHLIKTRGQQVTLRCSSQSGHNTVSWYQQALGQGPQFIFQYYREEENGRGNFPPRFSGLQFPNYSSELNVNALELDDSALYLCASSPRGGSAEQYFGPGTRLTVT.

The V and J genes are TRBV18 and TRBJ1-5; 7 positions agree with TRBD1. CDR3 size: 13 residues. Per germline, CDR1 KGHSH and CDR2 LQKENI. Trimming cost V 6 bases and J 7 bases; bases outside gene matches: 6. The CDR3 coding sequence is TGTGCCAGCTCTACAGGGGATCAACAGCCCCAGCATTTT. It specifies CASSTGDQQPQHF. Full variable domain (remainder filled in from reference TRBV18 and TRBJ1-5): NAGVMQNPRHLVRRRGQEARLRCSPMKGHSHVYWYRQLPEEGLKFMVYLQKENIIDESGMPKERFSAEFPKEGPSILRIQQVVRGDSAAYFCASSTGDQQPQHFGDGTRLSIL.

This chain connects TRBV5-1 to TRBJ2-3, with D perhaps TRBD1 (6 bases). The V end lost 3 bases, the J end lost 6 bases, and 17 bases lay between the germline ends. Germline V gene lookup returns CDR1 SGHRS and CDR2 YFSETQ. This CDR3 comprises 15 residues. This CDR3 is CASSSLDSLGDTQYF. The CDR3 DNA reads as TGCGCCAGCAGCTCTTTGGACAGCCTGGGGGATACGCAGTATTTT.

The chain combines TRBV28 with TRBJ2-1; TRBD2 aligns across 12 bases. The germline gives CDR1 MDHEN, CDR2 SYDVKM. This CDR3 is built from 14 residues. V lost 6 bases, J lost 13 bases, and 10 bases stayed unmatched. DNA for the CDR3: TGTGCCAGCAGGTACGGGACTAGCGGGCGTACTCAGTTCTTC. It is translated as CASRYGTSGRTQFF.

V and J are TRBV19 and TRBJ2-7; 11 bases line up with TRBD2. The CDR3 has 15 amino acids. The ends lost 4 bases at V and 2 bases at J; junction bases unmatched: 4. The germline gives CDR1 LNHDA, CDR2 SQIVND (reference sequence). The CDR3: CASSTGLAATYEQYF. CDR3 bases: TGTGCCAGTAGTACGGGACTAGCGGCAACCTACGAGCAGTACTTC.

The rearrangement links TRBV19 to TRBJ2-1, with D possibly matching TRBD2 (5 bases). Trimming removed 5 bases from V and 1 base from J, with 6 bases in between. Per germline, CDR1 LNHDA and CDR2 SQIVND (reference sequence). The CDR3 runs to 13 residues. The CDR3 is CASSEGSYNEQFF. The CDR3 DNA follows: TGTGCCAGTAGTGAGGGTTCCTACAATGAGCAGTTCTTC.

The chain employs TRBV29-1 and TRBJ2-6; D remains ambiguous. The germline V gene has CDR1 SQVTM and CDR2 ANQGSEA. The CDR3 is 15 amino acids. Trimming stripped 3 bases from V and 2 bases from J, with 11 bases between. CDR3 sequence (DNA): TGCAGCGTTGAGCTCGGTAAAGCTGGGGCCAACGTCCTGACTTTC. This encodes CSVELGKAGANVLTF.

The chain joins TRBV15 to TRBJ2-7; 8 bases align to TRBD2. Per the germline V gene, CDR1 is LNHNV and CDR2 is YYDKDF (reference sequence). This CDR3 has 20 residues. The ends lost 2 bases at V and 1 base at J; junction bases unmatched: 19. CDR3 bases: TGTGCCACCAGCAGATCGTTGCTAGCGGGTGGAACCAGGCCATCCTACGAGCAGTACTTC. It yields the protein CATSRSLLAGGTRPSYEQYF.

The CDR3 DNA is TGTGCCAGCAGCTTAGAGGACAGGGGGTTCACTGAAGCTTTCTTT. It codes for CASSLEDRGFTEAFF. The chain carries TRBV7-6 and TRBJ1-1; 10 bases fit TRBD1. V lost 1 base and J lost 4; bases outside the gene matches: 3. CDR3 length: 15 residues. Looked up from germline, CDR1 is SGHVS and CDR2 is FNYEAQ. The whole variable domain, remainder taken from reference TRBV7-6 and TRBJ1-1, is GAGVSQSPRYKVTKRGQDVALRCDPISGHVSLYWYRQALGQGPEFLTYFNYEAQQDKSGLPNDRFSAERPEGSISTLTIQRTEQRDSAMYRCASSLEDRGFTEAFFGQGTRLTVV.